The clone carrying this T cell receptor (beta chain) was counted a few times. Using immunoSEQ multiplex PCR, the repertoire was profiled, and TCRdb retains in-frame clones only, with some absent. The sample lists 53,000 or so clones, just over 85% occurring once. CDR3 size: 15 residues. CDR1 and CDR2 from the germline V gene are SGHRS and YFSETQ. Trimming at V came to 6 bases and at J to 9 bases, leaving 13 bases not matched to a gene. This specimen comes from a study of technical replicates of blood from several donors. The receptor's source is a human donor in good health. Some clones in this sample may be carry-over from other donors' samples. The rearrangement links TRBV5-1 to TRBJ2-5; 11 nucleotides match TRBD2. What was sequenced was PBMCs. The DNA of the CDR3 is TGCGCCAGCACCCTCCTAGCGGGGGGAGACTGGGCCCAGTACTTC. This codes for CASTLLAGGDWAQYF.